This section outlines one TCR beta chain sequence together with its context. Antigen unknown. Germline V lookup: CDR1 KGHSH, CDR2 LQKENI. Trimming removed 4 bases from V and 0 bases from J, with 9 bases in between. There are 15 residues in the CDR3. Generated by immunoSEQ multiplex PCR, the TCRdb table keeps only in-frame clones and is missing some. The sample holds 150,000 to 200,000 clones, around 86% seen once. The data belong to a study of T cell responses to AZD1222 COVID-19 vaccine. Study conclusions and caveats: Recipients of AZD1222 seropositive at baseline numbered only 5 to 7.

This chain connects TRBV18 to TRBJ1-4; D gene uncertain. The sequence was collected from an adult in good health. The specimen comprised peripheral blood, sampled on day 0 of MenACWY control vaccination. CDR3 nucleotides: TGTGCCAGCTCACGGGTTGGAGCAACTAATGAAAAACTGTTTTTT. As protein: CASSRVGATNEKLFF.